These 21 T cell receptor beta chains originate from one sample sequenced in a study of T-cell reconstitution after alpha-beta-depleted transplantation in children. A TCRbeta library incorporating unique molecular identifiers was prepared. Each CDR3 protein gets one entry after TCRdb re-called the PCR reads with MiXCR. The table lists about 830,000 distinct CDR3 sequences, approximately 15% of them singletons, with about 5% in the top ten. The sequences come from PBMCs, mostly from graft donor cells, collected 360 days after TCRalphabeta/CD19-depleted stem cell transplant. The receptors here all came from a male patient aged 10 to 17 who had a stem cell transplant for acute lymphoblastic leukemia, so the T cells may come from the graft donor.

V usage is TRBV5-6 and J usage is TRBJ2-1, with 13 bases fitting TRBD2. Germline CDR1 and CDR2: SGHDT and YYEEEE. The V gene end was trimmed by 1 base and the J gene end by 2 bases; junction bases not matched to a gene: 15. This CDR3 region has 21 residues. The CDR3 here is CASSLSGPTSGRPFAYNEQFF. The CDR3 coding sequence is TGTGCCAGCAGCTTGTCGGGACCGACTAGCGGGAGGCCCTTTGCCTACAATGAGCAGTTCTTC.

There are a few counts of this clonotype. This chain connects TRBV28 to TRBJ1-5; D may be TRBD1 (5 bases). With 4 bases removed from V and 3 bases from J, the gap between germline ends came to 13 bases. The CDR3 runs to 15 residues. CDR1 MDHEN and CDR2 SYDVKM come from the germline V gene. The CDR3 sequence is CASSSAGGINQPQHF. The CDR3 region has the DNA TGTGCCAGCAGTTCCGCTGGGGGGATCAATCAGCCCCAGCATTTT. Full variable domain (outside the CDR3, taken from reference TRBV28 and TRBJ1-5): DVKVTQSSRYLVKRTGEKVFLECVQDMDHENMFWYRQDPGLGLRLIYFSYDVKMKEKGDIPEGYSVSREKKERFSLILESASTNQTSMYLCASSSAGGINQPQHFGDGTRLSIL.

J is TRBJ1-4 and V is TRBV25-1; D call uncertain. This CDR3 is built from 15 residues. V lost 4 bases, J lost 7 bases, and 16 bases lay in between. Germline-derived CDR1 and CDR2 are MGHDK and SYGVNS. CDR3 nucleotide sequence: TGTGCCAGCAGTGGCTGGTTGGAACCTGGTGAAAAACTGTTTTTT. It yields the protein CASSGWLEPGEKLFF.

This clonotype has just a few counts. The CDR3 spells CASSARLAPSSYNEQFF. CDR3 sequence (DNA): TGCGCCAGCAGCGCAAGACTAGCACCGAGCTCCTACAATGAGCAGTTCTTC. This chain uses TRBV5-1 with TRBJ2-1; TRBD2 matches at 7 bases. The V gene end was trimmed by 4 bases and the J gene end by 0 bases; junction bases not matched to a gene: 10. CDR1 SGHRS and CDR2 YFSETQ come from the germline V gene. CDR3 length: 17 residues.

This clonotype was seen a handful of times. The gene calls are TRBV20-1 and TRBJ1-2; D unclear. The CDR3 spans 12 residues. CDR1 and CDR2 (germline): DFQATT, SNEGSKA (reference sequence). Trimming left V 0 bases short and J 4 bases short, with 6 bases between. The CDR3 DNA sequence: TGCAGTGCTAGAGAGGCCCCCTATGGCTACACCTTC. It specifies CSAREAPYGYTF.

In its sample, this clonotype was seen many times. V is TRBV12-3 or TRBV12-4 and J is TRBJ2-7; 15 bases fit TRBD2. The CDR3 loop spans 17 amino acids. The J segment lost 2 bases and the V segment lost 6 bases, leaving 8 bases of the junction unmatched. As DNA, the CDR3 is TGTGCCAGCAGACTAACCGGGACTAGCGGGAGGACCTACGAGCAGTACTTC. Residues: CASRLTGTSGRTYEQYF.

This clonotype was seen only a few times. The chain uses TRBV7-9 and TRBJ1-1; D gene uncertain. Trimming removed 5 bases from V and 5 bases from J, with 15 bases in between. CDR3 length: 14 amino acids. Germline-derived CDR1 and CDR2 are SEHNR and FQNEAQ (reference sequence). The CDR3 DNA reads as TGTGCCAGCAGCCTCGTAGGCATTTCGACTGAAGCTTTCTTT. Residues: CASSLVGISTEAFF.

This clonotype was detected only a few times. The V call is TRBV2, the J call TRBJ2-7, with TRBD2 identical over 13 bases. This CDR3 spans 18 amino acids. V trimming: 5 bases; J trimming: 0 bases; junction bases outside the gene matches: 10. CDR1 is SNHLY and CDR2 is FYNNEI in the germline V gene. The CDR3 coding sequence is TGTGCCAGCAGTCGGCTAGGGACTAGCGGGATAATCTCCTACGAGCAGTACTTC. It is translated as CASSRLGTSGIISYEQYF.

This clonotype occurred many times. The chain is built from TRBV6-5 and TRBJ1-5; possibly TRBD1 for D (6 bases). The V and J ends lost 0 bases and 7 bases respectively, with 19 bases between them. This CDR3 spans 17 amino acids. Germline-derived CDR1 and CDR2 are MNHEY and SVGAGI. CDR3 DNA: TGTGCCAGCAGTTACTCTCCGGGGAGGGGGGCTGAGCAGCCCCAGCATTTT. Translating gives CASSYSPGRGAEQPQHF.

There are a few counts of this clonotype. The V call is TRBV12-3 or TRBV12-4, the J call TRBJ1-4; 10 bases line up with TRBD1. The length of the CDR3 is 15 residues. The trim removed 6 bases at V and 7 bases at J, leaving 8 bases unmatched. The chain's CDR3 is CASREAGTGVEKLFF. In DNA, the CDR3 is TGTGCCAGCAGAGAGGCCGGGACAGGGGTTGAAAAACTGTTTTTT.

The chain recombines TRBV11-1 with TRBJ2-5, with 7 nucleotides matching TRBD2. Germline V lookup: CDR1 SGHAT, CDR2 FQDESV (reference sequence). The CDR3 is 18 residues long. V lost 5 bases to trimming and J lost 4 bases; unmatched junction nucleotides: 19. CDR3 sequence: CASSPPRGQTSPGETQYF. CDR3 nucleotides: TGTGCCAGCAGCCCGCCCCGGGGTCAGACTAGCCCCGGAGAGACCCAGTACTTC.

The rearrangement links TRBV4-1 to TRBJ2-7; D is possibly TRBD2 (5 bases). This CDR3 has 18 amino acids. V was trimmed by 1 base and J by 0 bases, leaving 19 bases between them. Germline V lookup: CDR1 MGHRA, CDR2 YSYEKL. CDR3 nucleotide sequence: TGCGCCAGCAGCCAAGGCCTTAAACGGCGGGCCACCTCCTACGAGCAGTACTTC. It encodes CASSQGLKRRATSYEQYF.

J is TRBJ2-5 and V is TRBV19, with D perhaps assigned TRBD1 or TRBD2 (5 bases each). This CDR3 is 15 amino acids long. The V gene's germline CDR1 is LNHDA and CDR2 SQIVND (reference sequence). V lost 5 bases and J 2 bases, leaving 15 bases between the germline ends. CDR3 nucleotides: TGTGCCAGTAGTTCGTACCGGGGCGTACAAGAGACCCAGTACTTC. Its protein is CASSSYRGVQETQYF.

The chain combines TRBV20-1 with TRBJ1-3; D is undetermined. V was trimmed by 5 bases and J by 15 bases, leaving 23 bases between them. This CDR3 region has 13 residues. Germline loops: CDR1 DFQATT, CDR2 SNEGSKA (reference sequence). For the CDR3, the DNA is TGCAGTGCTTGGCGGGTGTCCTCAAAGGAAAAATATTTT. This gives the protein CSAWRVSSKEKYF.

Ten or more counts support this clonotype. The DNA of the CDR3 is TGTGCCAGCAGTCCCGGGGGTGGAATAGGAAACACCGGGGAGCTGTTTTTT. Translated, it gives CASSPGGGIGNTGELFF. The chain recombines TRBV12-3 or TRBV12-4 with TRBJ2-2; D is possibly TRBD2 (6 bases). The germline V and J ends were trimmed by 5 bases and 2 bases, with 18 bases remaining between them. CDR3 size: 17 residues.

The chain combines TRBV11-3 with TRBJ2-3; the match to TRBD2 covers 7 bases. Germline CDR1 is SGHNT and CDR2 is YENEEA. The V and J ends lost 3 bases and 7 bases, in that order; junction bases with no gene match: 7. CDR3 length: 14 residues. Here the CDR3 DNA reads TGTGCCAGCAGCTTCCCGGGAGGAGGAAATACGCAGTATTTT. It translates to CASSFPGGGNTQYF.

This chain joins TRBV12-3 or TRBV12-4 and TRBJ1-1, with D tentatively TRBD1 (5 bases). The CDR3 spans 14 residues. V was trimmed by 5 bases and J by 4 bases, leaving 14 bases between them. The CDR3 sequence: CASSETGPSTEAFF. The DNA of the CDR3 is TGTGCCAGCAGTGAAACAGGCCCCAGCACTGAAGCTTTCTTT.

The genes are TRBV7-8 and TRBJ2-1, with D possibly TRBD2 on 6 matching bases. The V end lost 6 bases, the J end lost 1 base, and 13 bases lay between the germline ends. CDR1 SGHVS and CDR2 FQNEAQ come from the germline V gene. There are 15 residues in the CDR3. CDR3 nucleotide sequence: TGTGCCAGCAGTTTTAGCGGTACGTCCTACAATGAGCAGTTCTTC. Its translation: CASSFSGTSYNEQFF.

The gene calls are TRBV6-2 or TRBV6-3 and TRBJ2-2, with 7 positions matching TRBD2. Germline-derived CDR1 and CDR2 are MNHEY and SVGEGT. This CDR3 region has 20 residues. J lost 4 bases, V lost 2 bases, and 19 bases had no gene match. The CDR3 DNA reads as TGTGCCAGCAGTTACGGGGGGGGAAAGTCATCCAACTCAATCACCGGGGAGCTGTTTTTT. This encodes CASSYGGGKSSNSITGELFF.

This clonotype has ten or more counts. The V and J genes are TRBV21-1 and TRBJ2-7; the table assigns TRBD1, which was not confirmed against the DNA. TRBV21-1 is termed a pseudogene. This CDR3 has 11 residues. The CDR3 region has the DNA TGTGCCAGCACCCCTGGCTACGAGCAGTACTTC. Translated, it gives CASTPGYEQYF.

This clonotype came up a few times. V is TRBV5-1 and J is TRBJ2-7; possibly TRBD2 for D (5 bases). This CDR3 spans 12 amino acids. Per the germline V gene, CDR1 is SGHRS and CDR2 is YFSETQ. The V end lost 3 bases, the J end lost 5 bases, and 9 bases lay between the germline ends. The CDR3 sequence: CASSSLRDEQYF. In DNA, the CDR3 is TGCGCCAGCAGCTCTTTGAGGGACGAGCAGTACTTC.